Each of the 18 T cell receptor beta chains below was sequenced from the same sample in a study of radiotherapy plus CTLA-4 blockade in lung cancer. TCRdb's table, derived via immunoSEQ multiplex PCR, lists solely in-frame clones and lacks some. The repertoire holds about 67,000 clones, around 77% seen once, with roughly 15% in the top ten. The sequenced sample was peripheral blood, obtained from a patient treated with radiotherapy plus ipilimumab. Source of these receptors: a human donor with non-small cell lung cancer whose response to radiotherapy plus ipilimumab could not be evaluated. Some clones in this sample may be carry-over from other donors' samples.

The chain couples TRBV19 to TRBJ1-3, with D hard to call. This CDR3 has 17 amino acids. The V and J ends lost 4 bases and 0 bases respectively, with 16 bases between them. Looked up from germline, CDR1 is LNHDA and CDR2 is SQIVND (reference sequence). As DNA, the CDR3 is TGTGCCAGTAGTAAAAATGGCTTACACCGCTCTGGAAACACCATATATTTT. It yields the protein CASSKNGLHRSGNTIYF. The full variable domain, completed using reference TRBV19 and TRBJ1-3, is DGGITQSPKYLFRKEGQNVTLSCEQNLNHDAMYWYRQDPGQGLRLIYYSQIVNDFQKGDIAEGYSVSREKKESFPLTVTSAQKNPTAFYLCASSKNGLHRSGNTIYFGEGSWLTVV.

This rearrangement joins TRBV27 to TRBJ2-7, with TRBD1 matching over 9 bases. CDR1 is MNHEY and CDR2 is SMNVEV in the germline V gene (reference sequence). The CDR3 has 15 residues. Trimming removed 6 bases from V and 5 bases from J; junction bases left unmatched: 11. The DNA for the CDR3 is TGTGCCAGCAGCCTTCGTTGGGACAGGGAAGACGAGCAGTACTTC. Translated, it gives CASSLRWDREDEQYF.

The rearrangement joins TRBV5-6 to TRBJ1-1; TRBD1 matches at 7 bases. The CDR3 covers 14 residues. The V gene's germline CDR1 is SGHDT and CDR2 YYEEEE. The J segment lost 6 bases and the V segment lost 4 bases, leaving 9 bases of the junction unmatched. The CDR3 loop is CASSPWDRMAEAFF. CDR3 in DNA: TGTGCCAGCAGCCCCTGGGACAGAATGGCTGAAGCTTTCTTT.

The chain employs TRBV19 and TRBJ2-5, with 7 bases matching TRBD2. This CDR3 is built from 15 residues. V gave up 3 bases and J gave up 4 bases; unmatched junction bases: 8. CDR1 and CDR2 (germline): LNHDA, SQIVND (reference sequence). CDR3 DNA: TGTGCCAGTAGTATCGGGGGGAGAGTGGTAGAGACCCAGTACTTC. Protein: CASSIGGRVVETQYF.

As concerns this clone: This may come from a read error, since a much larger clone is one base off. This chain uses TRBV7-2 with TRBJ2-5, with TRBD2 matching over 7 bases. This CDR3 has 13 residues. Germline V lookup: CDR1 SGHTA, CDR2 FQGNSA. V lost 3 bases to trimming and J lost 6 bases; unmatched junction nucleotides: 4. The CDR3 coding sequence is TGTGCCAGCAGCTTGGGGGGAGGGAAGACCCAGTACTTC. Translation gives CASSLGGGKTQYF.

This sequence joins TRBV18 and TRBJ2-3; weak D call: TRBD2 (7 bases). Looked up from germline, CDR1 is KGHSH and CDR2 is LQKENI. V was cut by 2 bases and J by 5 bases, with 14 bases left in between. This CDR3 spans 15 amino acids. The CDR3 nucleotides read TGTGCCAGCTCACCAGGGCGGGGGCAGGGAGATACGCAGTATTTT. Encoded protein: CASSPGRGQGDTQYF.

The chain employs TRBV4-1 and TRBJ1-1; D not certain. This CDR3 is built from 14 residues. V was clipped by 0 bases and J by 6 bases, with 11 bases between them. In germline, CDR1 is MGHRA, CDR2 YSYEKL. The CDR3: CASSQDGGWAEAFF. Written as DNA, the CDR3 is TGCGCCAGCAGCCAAGATGGAGGGTGGGCTGAAGCTTTCTTT.

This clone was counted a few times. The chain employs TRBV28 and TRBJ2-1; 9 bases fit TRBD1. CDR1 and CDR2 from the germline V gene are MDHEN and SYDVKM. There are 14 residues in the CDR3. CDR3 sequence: CANSRDRAYNEQFF. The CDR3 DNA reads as TGTGCTAACAGCCGGGACAGGGCCTACAATGAGCAGTTCTTC.

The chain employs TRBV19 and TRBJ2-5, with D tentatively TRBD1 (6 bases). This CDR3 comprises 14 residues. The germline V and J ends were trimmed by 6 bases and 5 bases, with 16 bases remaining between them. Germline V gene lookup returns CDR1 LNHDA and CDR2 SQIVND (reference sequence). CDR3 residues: CASRRIHTGETQYF. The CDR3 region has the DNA TGTGCCAGTAGAAGGATCCACACAGGGGAGACCCAGTACTTC.

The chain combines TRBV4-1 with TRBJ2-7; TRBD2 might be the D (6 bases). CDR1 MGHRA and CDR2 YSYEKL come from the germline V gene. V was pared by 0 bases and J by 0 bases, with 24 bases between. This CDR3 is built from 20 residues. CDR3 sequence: CASSQDQSGLGKLPSYEQYF. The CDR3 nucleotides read TGCGCCAGCAGCCAAGACCAATCGGGACTCGGCAAACTACCCTCCTACGAGCAGTACTTC.

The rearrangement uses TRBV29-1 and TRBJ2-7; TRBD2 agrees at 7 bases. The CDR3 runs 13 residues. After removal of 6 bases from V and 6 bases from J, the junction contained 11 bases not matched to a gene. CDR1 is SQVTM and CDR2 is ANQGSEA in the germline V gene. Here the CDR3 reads CSVGGGAPAEQYF. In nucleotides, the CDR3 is TGCAGCGTGGGGGGAGGGGCCCCAGCCGAGCAGTACTTC.

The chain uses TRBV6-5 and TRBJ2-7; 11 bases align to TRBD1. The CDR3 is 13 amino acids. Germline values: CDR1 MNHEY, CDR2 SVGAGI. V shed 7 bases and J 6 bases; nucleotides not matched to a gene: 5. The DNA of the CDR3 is TGTGCCAGCACCTGGACAGGGGGCGGCGAGCAGTACTTC. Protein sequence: CASTWTGGGEQYF.

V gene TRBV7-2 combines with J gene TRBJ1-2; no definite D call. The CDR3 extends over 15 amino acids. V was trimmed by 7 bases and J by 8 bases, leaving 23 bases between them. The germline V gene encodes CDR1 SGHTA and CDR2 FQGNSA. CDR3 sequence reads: CASTLNRVFAGGYTF. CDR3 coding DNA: TGTGCCAGCACCCTGAACCGGGTCTTCGCGGGGGGCTACACCTTC. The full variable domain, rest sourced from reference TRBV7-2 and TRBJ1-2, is GAGVSQSPSNKVTEKGKDVELRCDPISGHTALYWYRQSLGQGLEFLIYFQGNSAPDKSGLPSDRFSAERTGGSVSTLTIQRTQQEDSAVYLCASTLNRVFAGGYTFGSGTRLTVV.

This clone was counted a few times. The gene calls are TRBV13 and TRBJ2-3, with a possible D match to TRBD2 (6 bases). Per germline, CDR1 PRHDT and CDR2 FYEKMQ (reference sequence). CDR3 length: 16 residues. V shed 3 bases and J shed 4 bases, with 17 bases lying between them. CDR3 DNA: TGTGCCAGCAGCTTGGAGGGACGGGGCGTGTCAGATACGCAGTATTTT. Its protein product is CASSLEGRGVSDTQYF. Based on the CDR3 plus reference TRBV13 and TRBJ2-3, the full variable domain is AAGVIQSPRHLIKEKRETATLKCYPIPRHDTVYWYQQGPGQDPQFLISFYEKMQSDKGSIPDRFSAQQFSDYHSELNMSSLELGDSALYFCASSLEGRGVSDTQYFGPGTRLTVL.

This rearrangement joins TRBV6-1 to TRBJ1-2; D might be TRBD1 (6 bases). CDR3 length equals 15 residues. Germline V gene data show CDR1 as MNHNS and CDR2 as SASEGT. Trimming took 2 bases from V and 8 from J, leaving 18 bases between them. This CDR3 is CASSERGTGLGGYTF. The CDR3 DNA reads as TGTGCCAGCAGTGAAAGGGGGACGGGTTTAGGCGGCTACACCTTC.

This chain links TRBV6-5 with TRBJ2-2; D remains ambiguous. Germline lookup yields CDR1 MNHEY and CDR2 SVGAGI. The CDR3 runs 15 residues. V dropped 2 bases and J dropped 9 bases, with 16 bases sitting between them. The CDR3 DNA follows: TGTGCCAGCAGTTACACCCCCTCGGCGGTACGGGAGCTGTTTTTT. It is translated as CASSYTPSAVRELFF.

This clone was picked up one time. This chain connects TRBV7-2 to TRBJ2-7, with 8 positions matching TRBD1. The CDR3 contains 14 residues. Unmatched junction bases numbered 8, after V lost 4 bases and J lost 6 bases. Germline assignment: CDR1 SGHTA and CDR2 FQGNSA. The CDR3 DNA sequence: TGTGCCAGCAGCTCGACAGGGGAAGGAACCGAGCAGTACTTC. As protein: CASSSTGEGTEQYF.

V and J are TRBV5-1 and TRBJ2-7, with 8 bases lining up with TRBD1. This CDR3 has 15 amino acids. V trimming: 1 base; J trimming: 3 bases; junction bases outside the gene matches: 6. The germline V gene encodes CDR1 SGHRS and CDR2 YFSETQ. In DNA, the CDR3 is TGCGCCAGCAGCTTGCAGGGGGCCCATATCTACGAGCAGTACTTC. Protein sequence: CASSLQGAHIYEQYF. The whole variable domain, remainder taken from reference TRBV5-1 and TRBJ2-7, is KAGVTQTPRYLIKTRGQQVTLSCSPISGHRSVSWYQQTPGQGLQFLFEYFSETQRNKGNFPGRFSGRQFSNSRSEMNVSTLELGDSALYLCASSLQGAHIYEQYFGPGTRLTVT.